This T cell receptor (beta chain) was sequenced for a study of blood T cell repertoires in COVID-19. Assay used: immunoSEQ multiplex PCR; TCRdb lists only in-frame clones, some missing. The table lists some 460,000 clones, about 85% of them singletons. CDR1 is ENHRY and CDR2 is SYGVKD in the germline V gene. This CDR3 has 14 amino acids. V shed 10 bases and J shed 0 bases, with 13 bases lying between them. Donors were grouped by their self-reported clinical history. This sequence was found in a woman aged 18-35 years with acute COVID-19. This chain uses TRBV10-3 with TRBJ1-3; D possibly corresponds to TRBD1 (5 bases). The specimen sequenced was PBMCs or T cells enriched from blood (not recorded which). The CDR3 is CATTGKGSGNTIYF. The DNA of the CDR3 is TGTGCCACCACAGGAAAAGGCTCTGGAAACACCATATATTTT.